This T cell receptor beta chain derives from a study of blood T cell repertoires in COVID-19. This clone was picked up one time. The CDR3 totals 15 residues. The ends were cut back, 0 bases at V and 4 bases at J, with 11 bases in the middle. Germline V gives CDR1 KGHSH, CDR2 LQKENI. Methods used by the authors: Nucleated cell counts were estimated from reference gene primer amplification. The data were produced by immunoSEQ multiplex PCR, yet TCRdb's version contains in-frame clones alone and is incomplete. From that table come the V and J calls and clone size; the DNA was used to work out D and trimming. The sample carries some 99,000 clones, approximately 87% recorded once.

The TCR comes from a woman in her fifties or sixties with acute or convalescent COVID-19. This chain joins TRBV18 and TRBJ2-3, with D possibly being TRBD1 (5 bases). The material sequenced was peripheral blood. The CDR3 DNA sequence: TGTGCCAGCTCACCACCGTCCAGGGTCCCAGATACGCAGTATTTT. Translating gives CASSPPSRVPDTQYF.